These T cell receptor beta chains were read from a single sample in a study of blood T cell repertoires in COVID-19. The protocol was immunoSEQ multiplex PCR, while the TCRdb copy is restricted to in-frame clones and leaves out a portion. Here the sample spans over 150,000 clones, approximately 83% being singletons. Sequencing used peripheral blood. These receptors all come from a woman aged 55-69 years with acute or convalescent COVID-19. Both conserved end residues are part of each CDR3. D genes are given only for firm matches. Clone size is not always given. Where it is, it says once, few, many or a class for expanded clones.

TGCAGTGCTAGTCGGTTACAGGCCAGCTACGAGCAGTACTTC	CSASRLQASYEQYF	TRBV20-1	TRBJ2-7	-	-
TGCGCCAGCAGCCAAGATATAGGCAGGGGAACCTACGAGCAGTACTTC	CASSQDIGRGTYEQYF	TRBV4-3	TRBJ2-7	-	-
TGTGCCAGCAGCTCCGGGACTGTGAACACCGGGGAGCTGTTTTTT	CASSSGTVNTGELFF	TRBV9	TRBJ2-2	few	-
TGTGCCAGCTCACCACCGTTACTCTACGAGCAGTACTTC	CASSPPLLYEQYF	TRBV18	TRBJ2-7	-	-
TGTGCCAGCAGTAACCGGGGAAGTCTCTCCTACGAGCAGTACTTC	CASSNRGSLSYEQYF	TRBV6-5	TRBJ2-7	-	-
TGTGCCAGCAGCCTAGAGGCAGGGCACGGGGAGCTGTTTTTT	CASSLEAGHGELFF	TRBV11-2	TRBJ2-2	-	-
TGTGCCACCAGCAGAGCAGGGACCTACGAGCAGTACTTC	CATSRAGTYEQYF	TRBV15	TRBJ2-7	once	-
TGCGCCAGCAGCCAAGAAGCCAGAGGCGAGCCGAACACCGGGGAGCTGTTTTTT	CASSQEARGEPNTGELFF	TRBV4-1	TRBJ2-2	-	-
TGTGCCAGCAGTCGCGGGGACTCCTACGAGCAGTACTTC	CASSRGDSYEQYF	TRBV28	TRBJ2-7	-	-
TGTGCCAGCAGCCCCCGGGACAGTTCACCAACTAATGAAAAACTGTTTTTT	CASSPRDSSPTNEKLFF	TRBV3-1/TRBV3-2	TRBJ1-4	medium-sized	TRBD1
TGTGCCAGCAGCCAAGATCGCGGACTAGCAGTCACAGATACGCAGTATTTT	CASSQDRGLAVTDTQYF	TRBV3-1/TRBV3-2	TRBJ2-3	once	TRBD2
TGCGCCAGCAGCTTGCTCACTACCGCTAGCACAGATACGCAGTATTTT	CASSLLTTASTDTQYF	TRBV5-1	TRBJ2-3	-	-
TGTGCCAGTAGTCCATGGGGAGGTACTAATGAAAAACTGTTTTTT	CASSPWGGTNEKLFF	TRBV19	TRBJ1-4	few	-
TGTGCCAGCAGTTCGACAGGGGAGGGTTCACCCCTCCACTTT	CASSSTGEGSPLHF	TRBV27	TRBJ1-6	-	TRBD1
TGTGCCTGGAGGGGTTGGGCAGGGGAGATAACTGAAGCTTTCTTT	CAWRGWAGEITEAFF	TRBV30	TRBJ1-1	few	-
TGTGCCAGCCTAACAGGGGTGGGCAATCAGCCCCAGCATTTT	CASLTGVGNQPQHF	TRBV28	TRBJ1-5	-	TRBD1
TGTGCCAGCAGTGAATCGGATGGCTACACCTTC	CASSESDGYTF	TRBV28	TRBJ1-2	-	-
TGTGCCAGCAACGGACAGGGCAGCCTTAACTATGGCTACACCTTC	CASNGQGSLNYGYTF	TRBV2	TRBJ1-2	-	TRBD1
TGCGCCAGCAGCTTCGGGGGGGCGTACCAAGAGACCCAGTACTTC	CASSFGGAYQETQYF	TRBV5-1	TRBJ2-5	-	TRBD2
TGCAGCGTTCTTGACAGTCTGAACACTGAAGCTTTCTTT	CSVLDSLNTEAFF	TRBV29-1	TRBJ1-1	once	-